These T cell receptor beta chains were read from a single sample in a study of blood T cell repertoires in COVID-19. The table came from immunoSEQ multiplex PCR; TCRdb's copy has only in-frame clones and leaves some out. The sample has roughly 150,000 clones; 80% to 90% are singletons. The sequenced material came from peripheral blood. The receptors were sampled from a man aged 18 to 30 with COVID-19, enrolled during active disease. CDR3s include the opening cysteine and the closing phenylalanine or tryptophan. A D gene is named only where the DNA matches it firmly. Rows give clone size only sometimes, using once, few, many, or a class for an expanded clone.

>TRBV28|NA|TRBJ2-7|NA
TGTGCCAGCAGTTTTATAGGGGGCGAGCAGTACTTC
CASSFIGGEQYF
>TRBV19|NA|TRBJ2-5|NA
TGTGCCAGTAGTATAGATCGTTATCAGGGCCCTAGGGAAGAGACCCAGTACTTC
CASSIDRYQGPREETQYF
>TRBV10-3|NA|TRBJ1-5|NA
TGTGCCATCAGAAGACACGGAATCAATCAGCCCCAGCATTTT
CAIRRHGINQPQHF
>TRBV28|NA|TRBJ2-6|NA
TGTGCCAGCAGTTTGCAGGGAACTGGGGCCAACGTCCTGACTTTC
CASSLQGTGANVLTF
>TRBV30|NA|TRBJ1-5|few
TGTGCCTGGGCCCCGACAGCCGATCAGCCCCAGCATTTT
CAWAPTADQPQHF
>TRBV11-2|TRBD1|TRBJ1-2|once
TGTGCCAGCAGCCGGGGGGGGACAGTCTATGGCTACACCTTC
CASSRGGTVYGYTF
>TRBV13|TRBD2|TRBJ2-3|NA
TGTGCCAGCAGCTTAATGGGGATTACTAGCGGGAGGGCCCCAGATACGCAGTATTTT
CASSLMGITSGRAPDTQYF
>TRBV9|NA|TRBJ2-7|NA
TGTGCCAGCAGCGTCCGATTTGAAAACAACGAGCAGTACTTC
CASSVRFENNEQYF
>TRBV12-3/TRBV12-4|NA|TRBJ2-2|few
TGTGCCAGCAGTTTACAAAACACCGGGGAGCTGTTTTTT
CASSLQNTGELFF
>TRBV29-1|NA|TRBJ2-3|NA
TGCAGCGTTGAAGGCGATTCGGAGGGAACAGATACGCAGTATTTT
CSVEGDSEGTDTQYF
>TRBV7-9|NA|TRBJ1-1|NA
TGTGCCAGCAGCTTAGGGGCGAGGGTCATCTCCACTGAAGCTTTCTTT
CASSLGARVISTEAFF
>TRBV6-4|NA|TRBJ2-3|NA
TGTGCCAGCAGTGACTCACAGGGCACAGATACGCAGTATTTT
CASSDSQGTDTQYF
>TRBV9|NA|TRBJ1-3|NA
TGTGCCAGCAGCTTAGACAGCTCTGGAAACACCATATATTTT
CASSLDSSGNTIYF
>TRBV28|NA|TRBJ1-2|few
TGTGCCAGCAGTCCCCCCGAGGGTAGGAAGGGCTACACCTTC
CASSPPEGRKGYTF
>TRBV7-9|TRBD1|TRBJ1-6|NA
TGTGCCAGCGGGGGGACAGGGTTAAGCTCACCCCTCCACTTT
CASGGTGLSSPLHF
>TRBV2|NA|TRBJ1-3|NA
TGTGCCAGCAGTGAAGGGACAGTCTCTGGAAACACCATATATTTT
CASSEGTVSGNTIYF
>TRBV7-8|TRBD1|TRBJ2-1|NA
TGTGCCAGCACCCCACGACAGGGGGAAACCTACAATGAGCAGTTCTTC
CASTPRQGETYNEQFF
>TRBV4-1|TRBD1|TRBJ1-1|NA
TGCGCCAGCAGCCAAGATATTTTGACAGGGGCGTATCTCACTGAAGCTTTCTTT
CASSQDILTGAYLTEAFF
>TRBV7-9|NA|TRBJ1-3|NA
TGTGCCAGCAGCTTAGATGTAGGAGGGCCCGGAAACACCATATATTTT
CASSLDVGGPGNTIYF
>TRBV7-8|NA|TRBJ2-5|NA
TGTGCCAGCAGCTCTAGACAGTTAGAGACCCAGTACTTC
CASSSRQLETQYF
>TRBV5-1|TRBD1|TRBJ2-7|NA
TGCGCCAGCAGCCTAGGGACAGGGAGTACCTACGAGCAGTACTTC
CASSLGTGSTYEQYF
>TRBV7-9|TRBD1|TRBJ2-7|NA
TGTGCCAGCAGCTTAAGGGGACAGGGTTCACACGAGCAGTACTTC
CASSLRGQGSHEQYF
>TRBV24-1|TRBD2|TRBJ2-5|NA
TGTGCCACCAGTGACCAGGGGACTAGCGGACAAGAGACCCAGTACTTC
CATSDQGTSGQETQYF
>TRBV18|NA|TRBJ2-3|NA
TGTGCCAGCTCACCACAGCACACAGATACGCAGTATTTT
CASSPQHTDTQYF
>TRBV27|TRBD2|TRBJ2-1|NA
TGTGCCAGCAGTTTCCATGAGCGGGAGGGGGGGAATGAGCAGTTCTTC
CASSFHEREGGNEQFF
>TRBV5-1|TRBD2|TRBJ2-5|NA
TGCGCCAGCAGCCCCTCCGGGACTAGCGGGACTGAGACCCAGTACTTC
CASSPSGTSGTETQYF
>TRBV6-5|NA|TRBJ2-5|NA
TGTGCCAGCTTGCTGTCTAGCCGCCAAGAGACCCAGTACTTC
CASLLSSRQETQYF
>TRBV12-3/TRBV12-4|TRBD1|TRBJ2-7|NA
TGTGCCAGCAGTACTCGGACAGGGGGCGAGCAGTACTTC
CASSTRTGGEQYF
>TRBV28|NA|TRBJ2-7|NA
TGTGCCAGCAGTTCCCCTCAGGGTACCTACGAGCAGTACTTC
CASSSPQGTYEQYF
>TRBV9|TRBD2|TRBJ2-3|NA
TGTGCCAGCAGCATGGGACTAGCGGGGGTCACAGATACGCAGTATTTT
CASSMGLAGVTDTQYF
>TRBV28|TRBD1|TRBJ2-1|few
TGTGCCAGCATTCTCAGGGACAGGGGCCACAATGAGCAGTTCTTC
CASILRDRGHNEQFF
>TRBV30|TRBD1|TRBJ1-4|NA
TGTGCTCTAGGAAGGACAGGGGGCAAGGGGGCCGGTGAAAAACTGCTTTTT
CALGRTGGKGAGEKLLF
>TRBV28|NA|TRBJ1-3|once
TGTGCCAGCACTCCCCCTTGGGCCAGCTCCTCTGGAAACACCATATATTTT
CASTPPWASSSGNTIYF
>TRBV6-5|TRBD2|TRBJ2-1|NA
TGTGCCAGCAGTTACTTGCGCGGGAGGACCAATGAGCAGTTCTTC
CASSYLRGRTNEQFF
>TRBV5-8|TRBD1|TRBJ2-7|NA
TGTGCCAGCAGCTTGACCTTCGGAGGGACAGGGGCCTACGAGCAGTACTTC
CASSLTFGGTGAYEQYF
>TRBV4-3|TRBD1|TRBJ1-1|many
TGCGCCAGCAGCCACCTGACAGGGACGAACACTGAAGCTTTCTTT
CASSHLTGTNTEAFF
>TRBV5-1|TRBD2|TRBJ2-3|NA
TGCGCCAGCAGCCCCGGACTAGCGGGAGGAGTCGCCGATACGCAGTATTTT
CASSPGLAGGVADTQYF
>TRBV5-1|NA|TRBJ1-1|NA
TGCGCCAGCAGCTTGGCCATAGGAGTGAACACTGAAGCTTTCTTT
CASSLAIGVNTEAFF
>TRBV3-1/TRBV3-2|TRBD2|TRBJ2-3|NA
TGTGCCAGCAGCCAAGAGTTCAGCGGGAATACGCAGTATTTT
CASSQEFSGNTQYF
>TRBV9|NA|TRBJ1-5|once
TGTGCCAGCAGCCCAGATTTAAGCAATCAGCCCCAGCATTTT
CASSPDLSNQPQHF
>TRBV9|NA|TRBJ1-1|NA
TGTGCCAGCAGCCCAGGGACGGGGGGCACTGAAGCTTTCTTT
CASSPGTGGTEAFF
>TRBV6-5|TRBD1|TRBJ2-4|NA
TGTGCCAGCACCCCGGACAGGGGCAAAAACATTCAGTACTTC
CASTPDRGKNIQYF
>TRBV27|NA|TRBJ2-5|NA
TGTGCCAGCAGGAACAGGGCGTCAGAGACCCAGTACTTC
CASRNRASETQYF
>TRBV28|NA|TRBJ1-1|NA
TGTGCCAGCAGTTGGGGGCCCACAATGAACACTGAAGCTTTCTTT
CASSWGPTMNTEAFF
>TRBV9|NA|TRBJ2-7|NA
TGTGCCAGCAGCGTAGGGGCAGGATCGCGCGAGCAGTACTTC
CASSVGAGSREQYF
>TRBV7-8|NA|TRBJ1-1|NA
TGTGCCAGCAGCTTGGTACAGGGCAACACTGAAGCTTTCTTT
CASSLVQGNTEAFF
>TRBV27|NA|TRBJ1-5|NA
TGTGCCAGCAGTTTAACATTCGACAGACAGCATCAGCCCCAGCATTTT
CASSLTFDRQHQPQHF
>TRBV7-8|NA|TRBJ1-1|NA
TGTGCCAGCAGCTTAGGAGGGAGTAAGGCTTTCTTT
CASSLGGSKAFF
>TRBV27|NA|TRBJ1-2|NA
TGTGCCAGCAGTTTATCCCGCTCGCAGGGCTACACCTTC
CASSLSRSQGYTF
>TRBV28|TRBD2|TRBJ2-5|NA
TGTGCCAGCAGTTTATCCGCGGGAGTAGAGACCCAGTACTTC
CASSLSAGVETQYF
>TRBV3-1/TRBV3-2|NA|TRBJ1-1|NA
TGTGCCAGCAGCCAACAGAGGATGAACACTGAAGCTTTCTTT
CASSQQRMNTEAFF
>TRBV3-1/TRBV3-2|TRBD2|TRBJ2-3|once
TGTGCCAGCAGCCAAGGTCCTAGCGGAGGCCCTATAGATACGCAGTATTTT
CASSQGPSGGPIDTQYF
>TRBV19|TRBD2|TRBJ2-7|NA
TGTGCCAGTAGTATAGAAAGCGGGGACCACTCCTACGAGCAGTACTTC
CASSIESGDHSYEQYF
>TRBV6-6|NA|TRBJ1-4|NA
TGTGCCAGCAGTTACGGCAGACCCACAACTAATGAAAAACTGCTTTTT
CASSYGRPTTNEKLLF
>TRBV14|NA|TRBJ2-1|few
TGTGCCAGCAGCCCGGTCGGGGGTCATGAGCAGTTCTTC
CASSPVGGHEQFF
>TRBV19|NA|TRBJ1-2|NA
TGTGCCAGTAGTAGTCAACAGGGATATGGCTACACCTTC
CASSSQQGYGYTF
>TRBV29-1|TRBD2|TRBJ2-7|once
TGCAGCGTTGGTACTAGCGGGAGCCCCGCTCGGTCCTACGAGCAGTACTTC
CSVGTSGSPARSYEQYF